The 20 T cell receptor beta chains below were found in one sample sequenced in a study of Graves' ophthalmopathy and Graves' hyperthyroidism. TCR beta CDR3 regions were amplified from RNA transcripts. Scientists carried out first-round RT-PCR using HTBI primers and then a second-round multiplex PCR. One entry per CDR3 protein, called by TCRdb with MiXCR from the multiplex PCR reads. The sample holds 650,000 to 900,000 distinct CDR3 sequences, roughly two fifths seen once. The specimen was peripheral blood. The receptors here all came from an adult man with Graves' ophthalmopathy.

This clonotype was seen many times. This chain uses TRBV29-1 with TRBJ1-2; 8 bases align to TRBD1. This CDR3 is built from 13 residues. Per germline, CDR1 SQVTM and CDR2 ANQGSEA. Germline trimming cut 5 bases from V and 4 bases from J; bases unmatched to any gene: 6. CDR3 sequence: CSVNGQGGYGYTF. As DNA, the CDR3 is TGCAGCGTTAATGGACAGGGCGGCTATGGCTACACCTTC.

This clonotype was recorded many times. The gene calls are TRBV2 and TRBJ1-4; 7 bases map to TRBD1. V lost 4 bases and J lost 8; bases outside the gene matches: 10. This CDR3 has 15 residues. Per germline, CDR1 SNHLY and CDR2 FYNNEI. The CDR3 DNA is TGTGCCAGCAGTGGCCCTCCCGACAGGGACGAAAAACTGTTTTTT. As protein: CASSGPPDRDEKLFF.

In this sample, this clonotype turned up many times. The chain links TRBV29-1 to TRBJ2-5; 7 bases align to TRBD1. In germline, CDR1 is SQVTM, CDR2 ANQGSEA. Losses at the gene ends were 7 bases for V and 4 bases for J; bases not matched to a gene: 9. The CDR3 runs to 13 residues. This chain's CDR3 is CSGGQSARETQYF. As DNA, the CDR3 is TGCAGCGGGGGACAGTCGGCTCGAGAGACCCAGTACTTC.

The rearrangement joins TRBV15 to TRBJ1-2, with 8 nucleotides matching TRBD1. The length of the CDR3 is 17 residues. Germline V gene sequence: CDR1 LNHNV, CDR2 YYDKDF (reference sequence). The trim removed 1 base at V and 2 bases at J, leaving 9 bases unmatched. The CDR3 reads CATSRGTGQGINYGYTF. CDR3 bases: TGTGCCACCAGCAGAGGGACAGGGCAGGGTATAAACTATGGCTACACCTTC.

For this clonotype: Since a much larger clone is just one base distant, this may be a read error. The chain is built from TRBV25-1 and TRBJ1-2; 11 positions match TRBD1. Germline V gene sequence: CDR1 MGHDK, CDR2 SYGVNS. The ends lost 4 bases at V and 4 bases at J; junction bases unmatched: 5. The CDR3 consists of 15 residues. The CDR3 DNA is TGTGCCAGCAGTGCTCGGACAGGGGGCGTCTATGGCTACACCTTC. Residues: CASSARTGGVYGYTF.

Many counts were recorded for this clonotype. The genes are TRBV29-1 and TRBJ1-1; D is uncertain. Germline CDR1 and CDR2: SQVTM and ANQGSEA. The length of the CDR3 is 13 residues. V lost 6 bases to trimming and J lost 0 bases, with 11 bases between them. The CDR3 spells CSVPEDLNTEAFF. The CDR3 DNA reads TGCAGCGTACCGGAGGACTTGAACACTGAAGCTTTCTTT.

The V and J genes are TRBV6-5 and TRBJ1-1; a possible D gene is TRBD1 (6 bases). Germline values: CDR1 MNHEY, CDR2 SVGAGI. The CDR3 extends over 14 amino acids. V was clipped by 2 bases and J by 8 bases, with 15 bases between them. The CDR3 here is CASSYTGTPSEAFF. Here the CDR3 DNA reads TGTGCCAGCAGTTACACCGGGACACCCTCGGAAGCTTTCTTT.

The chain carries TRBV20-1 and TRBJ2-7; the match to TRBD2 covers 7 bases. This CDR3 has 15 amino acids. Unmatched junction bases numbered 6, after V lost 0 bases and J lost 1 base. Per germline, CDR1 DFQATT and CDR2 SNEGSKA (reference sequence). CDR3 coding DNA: TGCAGTGCTAGAGATCCTAGCGGACCATCCTACGAGCAGTACTTC. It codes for CSARDPSGPSYEQYF.

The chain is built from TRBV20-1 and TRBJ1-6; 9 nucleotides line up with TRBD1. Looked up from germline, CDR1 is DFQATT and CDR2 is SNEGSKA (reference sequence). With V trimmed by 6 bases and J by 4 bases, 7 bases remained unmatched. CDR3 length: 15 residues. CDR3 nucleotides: TGCAGTGCGGGAACAGGGGGCTTGTATAATTCACCCCTCCACTTT. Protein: CSAGTGGLYNSPLHF.

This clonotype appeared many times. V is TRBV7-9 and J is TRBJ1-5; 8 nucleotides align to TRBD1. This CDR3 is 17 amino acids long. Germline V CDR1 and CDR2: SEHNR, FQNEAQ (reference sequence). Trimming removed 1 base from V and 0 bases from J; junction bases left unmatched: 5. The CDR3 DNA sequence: TGTGCCAGCAGCTTAGGACAGGGGACAGATAGCAATCAGCCCCAGCATTTT. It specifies CASSLGQGTDSNQPQHF.

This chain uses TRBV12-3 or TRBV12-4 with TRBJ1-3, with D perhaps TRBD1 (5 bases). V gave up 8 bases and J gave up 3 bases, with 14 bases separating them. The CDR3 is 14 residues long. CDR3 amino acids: CASSGGVIGNTIYF. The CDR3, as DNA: TGTGCCAGCTCGGGGGGGGTCATTGGAAACACCATATATTTT.

CDR3 amino acids: CASMGRGTEAFF. The CDR3, as DNA: TGTGCCAGCATGGGTAGGGGTACTGAAGCTTTCTTT. The V call is TRBV2, the J call TRBJ1-1, with a possible D match to TRBD1 (5 bases). Germline CDR1 SNHLY, CDR2 FYNNEI. CDR3 size: 12 residues. V gave up 7 bases and J gave up 5 bases, with 11 bases separating them.

CDR3 DNA: TGTGCCAGCAGCTTACTCCCAGGGAAGGATGGGGCCAACGTCCTGACTTTC. Amino acid sequence: CASSLLPGKDGANVLTF. The chain has TRBV7-9 and TRBJ2-6; possibly TRBD1 for D (5 bases). V lost 2 bases to trimming and J lost 3 bases, with 14 bases between them. There are 17 residues in the CDR3. CDR1 is SEHNR, CDR2 FQNEAQ, per germline (reference sequence).

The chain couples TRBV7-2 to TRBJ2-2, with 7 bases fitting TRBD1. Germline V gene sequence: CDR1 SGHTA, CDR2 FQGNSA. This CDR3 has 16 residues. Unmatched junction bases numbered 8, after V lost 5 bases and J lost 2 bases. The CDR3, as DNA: TGTGCCAGCAGCGCGCCGACAGGGTTCAACACCGGGGAGCTGTTTTTT. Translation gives CASSAPTGFNTGELFF.

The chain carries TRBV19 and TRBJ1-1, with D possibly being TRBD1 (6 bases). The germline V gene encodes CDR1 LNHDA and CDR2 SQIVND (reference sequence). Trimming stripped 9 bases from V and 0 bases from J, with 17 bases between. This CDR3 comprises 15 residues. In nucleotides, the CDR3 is TGTGCCAGCAATTACCCGACAGGAATGAACACTGAAGCTTTCTTT. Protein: CASNYPTGMNTEAFF.

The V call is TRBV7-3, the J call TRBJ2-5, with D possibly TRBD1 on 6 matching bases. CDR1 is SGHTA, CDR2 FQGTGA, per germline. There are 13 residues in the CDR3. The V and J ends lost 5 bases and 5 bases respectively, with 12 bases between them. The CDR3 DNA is TGTGCCAGCAGCCCACAGGGTTCGGAGACCCAGTACTTC. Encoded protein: CASSPQGSETQYF.

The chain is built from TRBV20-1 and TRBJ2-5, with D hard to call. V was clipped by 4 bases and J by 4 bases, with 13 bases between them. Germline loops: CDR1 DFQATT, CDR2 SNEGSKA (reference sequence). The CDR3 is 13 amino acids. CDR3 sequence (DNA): TGCAGTGCTACAGACGTCCCCAGAGAGACCCAGTACTTC. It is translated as CSATDVPRETQYF.

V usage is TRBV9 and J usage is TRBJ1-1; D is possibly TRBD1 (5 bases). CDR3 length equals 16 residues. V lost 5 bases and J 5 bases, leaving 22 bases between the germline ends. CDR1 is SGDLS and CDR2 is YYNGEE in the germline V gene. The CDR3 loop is CASSQTIGATGTEAFF. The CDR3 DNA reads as TGTGCCAGCAGTCAAACGATCGGGGCGACGGGAACTGAAGCTTTCTTT. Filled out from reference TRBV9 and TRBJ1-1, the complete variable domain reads DSGVTQTPKHLITATGQRVTLRCSPRSGDLSVYWYQQSLDQGLQFLIQYYNGEERAKGNILERFSAQQFPDLHSELNLSSLELGDSALYFCASSQTIGATGTEAFFGQGTRLTVV.

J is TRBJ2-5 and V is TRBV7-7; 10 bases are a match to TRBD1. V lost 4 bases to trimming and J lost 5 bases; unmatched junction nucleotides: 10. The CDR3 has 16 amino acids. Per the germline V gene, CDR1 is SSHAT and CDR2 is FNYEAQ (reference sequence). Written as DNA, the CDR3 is TGTGCCAGCAGCTCCCGGGACAGGGGCGCGAGGGAGACCCAGTACTTC. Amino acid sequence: CASSSRDRGARETQYF.

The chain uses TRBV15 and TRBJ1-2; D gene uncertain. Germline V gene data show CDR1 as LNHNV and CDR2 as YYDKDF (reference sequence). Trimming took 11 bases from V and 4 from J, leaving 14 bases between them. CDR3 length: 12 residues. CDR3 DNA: TGTGCCCCCGTGAAAGCACCCTATGGCTACACCTTC. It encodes CAPVKAPYGYTF.